The rows below give T cell receptor beta chains drawn from one sample of a study of CD8+CD57+ T cells in acquired aplastic anemia. MiXCR was run by TCRdb on the reads, yielding one entry per CDR3 protein. The repertoire holds around 210,000 distinct CDR3 sequences, with approximately 65% as singletons. The specimen was sorted CD4+, CD8+, or CD8+CD57+ T cells (not recorded which) from PBMCs. Receptors originate from a human donor with aplastic anemia. Each CDR3 is given with its conserved first and last residue. The D gene is left open where the match is weak. The size of a clone is reported for some rows only, either as once, few or many, or as a class for expanded clones.

abundance: few; v_gene: TRBV7-3; d_gene: TRBD1; j_gene: TRBJ1-5; CDR3aa: CASSSHLGKTGTGGVIRQPQHF; CDR3nt: TGTGCCAGCAGCTCCCACCTCGGCAAAACCGGGACAGGGGGCGTAATACGTCAGCCCCAGCATTTT
abundance: NA; v_gene: TRBV5-1; d_gene: TRBD1; j_gene: TRBJ1-1; CDR3aa: CASSLAGTGGSPNTEAFF; CDR3nt: TGCGCCAGCAGCTTGGCTGGGACAGGGGGTTCACCGAACACTGAAGCTTTCTTT
abundance: NA; v_gene: TRBV29-1; d_gene: NA; j_gene: TRBJ1-3; CDR3aa: CSVLELSSGNTIYF; CDR3nt: TGCAGCGTTCTAGAGCTGAGCTCTGGAAACACCATATATTTT
abundance: NA; v_gene: TRBV7-2; d_gene: TRBD2; j_gene: TRBJ2-7; CDR3aa: CASSLVRFIGLAGYEQYF; CDR3nt: TGTGCCAGCAGCTTAGTGAGGTTTATCGGGCTAGCGGGTTACGAGCAGTACTTC
abundance: NA; v_gene: TRBV11-2; d_gene: TRBD1; j_gene: TRBJ2-7; CDR3aa: CASSNRDREPGLIYEQYF; CDR3nt: TGTGCCAGCAGCAACCGGGACAGGGAGCCTGGCCTTATCTACGAGCAGTACTTC
abundance: once; v_gene: TRBV7-8; d_gene: NA; j_gene: TRBJ2-3; CDR3aa: CASRSGPLAYF; CDR3nt: TGTGCCAGCAGATCCGGGCCCCTTGCGTATTTT
abundance: NA; v_gene: TRBV12-3/TRBV12-4; d_gene: NA; j_gene: TRBJ1-4; CDR3aa: CASSSIGDDEKLFF; CDR3nt: TGTGCCAGCAGTTCTATAGGGGATGATGAAAAACTGTTTTTT
abundance: NA; v_gene: TRBV6-4; d_gene: NA; j_gene: TRBJ1-1; CDR3aa: CASRTTQVNTEAFF; CDR3nt: TGTGCCAGCCGGACGACCCAGGTGAACACTGAAGCTTTCTTT
abundance: NA; v_gene: TRBV2; d_gene: NA; j_gene: TRBJ1-6; CDR3aa: CASSGERATSPNSPLHF; CDR3nt: TGTGCCAGCAGCGGGGAACGAGCCACCAGCCCGAACTCACCCCTCCACTTT
abundance: NA; v_gene: TRBV7-9; d_gene: NA; j_gene: TRBJ2-3; CDR3aa: CASSLQGHHGDTQYF; CDR3nt: TGTGCCAGCAGCCTCCAGGGGCATCATGGAGATACGCAGTATTTT
abundance: NA; v_gene: TRBV20-1; d_gene: NA; j_gene: TRBJ1-5; CDR3aa: CSARDRWQPQHF; CDR3nt: TGCAGTGCTAGAGATAGGTGGCAGCCCCAGCATTTT
abundance: NA; v_gene: TRBV29-1; d_gene: NA; j_gene: TRBJ1-3; CDR3aa: CSVPLSGNTIYF; CDR3nt: TGCAGCGTTCCTTTGTCCGGAAACACCATATATTTT
abundance: NA; v_gene: TRBV7-7; d_gene: TRBD1; j_gene: TRBJ2-5; CDR3aa: CASSPDRGQETQYF; CDR3nt: TGTGCTAGCAGCCCAGACAGGGGTCAGGAGACCCAGTACTTC
abundance: NA; v_gene: TRBV10-3; d_gene: NA; j_gene: TRBJ1-6; CDR3aa: CAISESVGANSPLHF; CDR3nt: TGTGCCATCAGTGAGTCTGTAGGGGCAAATTCACCCCTCCACTTT
abundance: NA; v_gene: TRBV9; d_gene: TRBD2; j_gene: TRBJ2-7; CDR3aa: CASSVGLAGGLNSYEQYF; CDR3nt: TGTGCCAGCAGCGTAGGACTAGCGGGAGGGTTAAACTCCTACGAGCAGTACTTC
abundance: few; v_gene: TRBV5-1; d_gene: NA; j_gene: TRBJ2-7; CDR3aa: CASSLLDRTLDEQYF; CDR3nt: TGCGCCAGCAGCTTGCTCGACAGAACCCTCGACGAGCAGTACTTC
abundance: NA; v_gene: TRBV19; d_gene: NA; j_gene: TRBJ2-1; CDR3aa: CASSIGTMVQFF; CDR3nt: TGTGCCAGTAGTATAGGGACTATGGTGCAGTTCTTC
abundance: NA; v_gene: TRBV20-1; d_gene: TRBD1; j_gene: TRBJ2-7; CDR3aa: CSAETGATVAYEQYF; CDR3nt: TGCAGTGCAGAGACAGGGGCCACCGTAGCCTACGAGCAGTACTTC
abundance: NA; v_gene: TRBV20-1; d_gene: NA; j_gene: TRBJ2-7; CDR3aa: CSARSIEVGGGHEQYF; CDR3nt: TGCAGTGCTAGATCGATAGAGGTAGGGGGGGGGCACGAGCAGTACTTC
abundance: NA; v_gene: TRBV15; d_gene: TRBD1; j_gene: TRBJ1-5; CDR3aa: CATSSSRSGQGEVQPQHF; CDR3nt: TGTGCCACCAGCAGCTCCAGGTCGGGACAGGGTGAGGTTCAGCCCCAGCATTTT
abundance: NA; v_gene: TRBV7-9; d_gene: TRBD1; j_gene: TRBJ1-2; CDR3aa: CASSPTTGGESYGYTF; CDR3nt: TGTGCCAGCAGCCCAACGACAGGGGGGGAATCCTATGGCTACACCTTC
abundance: NA; v_gene: TRBV2; d_gene: NA; j_gene: TRBJ1-2; CDR3aa: CASSEPRGAKGYTF; CDR3nt: TGTGCCAGCAGTGAGCCCCGGGGCGCGAAGGGCTACACCTTC
abundance: NA; v_gene: TRBV20-1; d_gene: TRBD2; j_gene: TRBJ2-1; CDR3aa: CSASTTSGYNEQFF; CDR3nt: TGCAGTGCTAGTACGACTAGCGGATACAATGAGCAGTTCTTC
abundance: NA; v_gene: TRBV9; d_gene: NA; j_gene: TRBJ2-2; CDR3aa: CASSVRALNTGELFF; CDR3nt: TGTGCCAGCAGCGTACGTGCGTTGAACACCGGGGAGCTGTTTTTT
abundance: NA; v_gene: TRBV2; d_gene: TRBD1; j_gene: TRBJ1-5; CDR3aa: CASIGTGGRQPQHF; CDR3nt: TGTGCCAGCATTGGGACAGGGGGTAGACAGCCCCAGCATTTT
abundance: NA; v_gene: TRBV29-1; d_gene: TRBD1; j_gene: TRBJ2-3; CDR3aa: CSVRGTGGADTQYF; CDR3nt: TGCAGCGTTCGCGGGACAGGGGGCGCAGATACGCAGTATTTT
abundance: NA; v_gene: TRBV14; d_gene: NA; j_gene: TRBJ1-3; CDR3aa: CASSLDRYYHTIYF; CDR3nt: TGTGCCAGCAGCCTCGACAGGTACTACCACACCATATATTTT
abundance: once; v_gene: TRBV19; d_gene: TRBD2; j_gene: TRBJ2-1; CDR3aa: CASTLEGTTYNEQFF; CDR3nt: TGTGCCAGTACCCTAGAGGGGACTACTTACAATGAGCAGTTCTTC
abundance: NA; v_gene: TRBV5-1; d_gene: TRBD1; j_gene: TRBJ2-7; CDR3aa: CASSLADRGIDYEQYF; CDR3nt: TGCGCCAGCAGCTTGGCGGACAGGGGTATTGACTACGAGCAGTACTTC